Listed below are T cell receptor beta chains from one sample, sequenced in a study of regulatory T cells in long-lasting Graves disease. TCRdb reprocessed the multiplex PCR reads via MiXCR and lists one record per CDR3 protein. The sample carries 500,000 or so distinct CDR3 sequences, about 16% recorded once. This same sample was also part of a study on T cells in Graves' hyperthyroidism and ophthalmopathy.

The material sequenced was peripheral blood mononuclear cells (PBMCs), taken at new diagnosis, from a patient treated with antithyroid drugs. These receptors came from a woman aged 40 to 65 with Graves disease. Both conserved end residues are part of each CDR3. The D gene is left open where the match is weak. Expanded clones are given a class, and other clones once, few, many or no size at all.

>once|TRBV28|TRBJ1-1|.
TGTGCCGGCCGGAGGGCCCCCGAAGAAGCTTTCTTT
CAGRRAPEEAFF
>many|TRBV11-1|TRBJ1-6|TRBD1
TGTGCCAGCAGCCTTGGACCGGGACAGGGGCCTTCACCCCTCCACTTT
CASSLGPGQGPSPLHF
>.|TRBV28|TRBJ1-5|TRBD1
TGTGCCAGCACCCGGACAGGGAGTTATCAGCCCCAGCATTTT
CASTRTGSYQPQHF
>.|TRBV4-1|TRBJ1-1|.
TGCGCCAGCAGCCAAGATCCACGGACTGAAGCTTTCTTT
CASSQDPRTEAFF
>.|TRBV28|TRBJ1-1|TRBD1
TGTGCCAGCAGAGTCGGACAGGGAGGCACTGAAGCTTTCTTT
CASRVGQGGTEAFF
>.|TRBV20-1|TRBJ1-4|.
TGCAGTGCTAGATATGAAAAACTGTTTTTT
CSARYEKLFF
>many|TRBV11-2|TRBJ2-1|TRBD1
TGTGCCAGCAGCGCCTTAACAGGGGCCGATTACAATGAGCAGTTCTTC
CASSALTGADYNEQFF
>.|TRBV24-1|TRBJ2-5|TRBD2
TGTGCCACCCAAGTCGCGGGGGAAGAGACCCAGTACTTC
CATQVAGEETQYF
>many|TRBV12-3/TRBV12-4|TRBJ2-5|.
TGTGCCAGCAGGGCGCCTGAGGAGACCCAGTACTTC
CASRAPEETQYF
>.|TRBV2|TRBJ2-2|.
TGTGCCAGCAGGGCCCCCGGGGAGCTGTTTTTT
CASRAPGELFF
>many|TRBV12-3/TRBV12-4|TRBJ1-1|.
TGTGCCAGCAGTTTAAAGTCGAACACTGAAGCTTTCTTT
CASSLKSNTEAFF
>many|TRBV6-1|TRBJ1-1|.
TGTGCCAGCAGCAACCCCAAAGGTCAGCTAAACACTGAAGCTTTCTTT
CASSNPKGQLNTEAFF